Only a few counts were recorded for the clone carrying this T cell receptor beta chain. Its antigen is unknown. This CDR3 has 11 residues. Trimming cost V 4 bases and J 4 bases, with 8 bases left between them. Germline CDR1 and CDR2: SQVTM and ANQGSEA. This entry belongs to a study of cytomegalovirus exposure and HLA in healthy donors. PCR involved 60 Vbeta and 13 Jbeta primers. The protocol was immunoSEQ multiplex PCR, while the TCRdb copy is restricted to in-frame clones and leaves out a portion. The data hold tens of thousands of clones, with 78% observed a single time. Study-level results: Usually a TCR sequence was rare, but some public TCRs were found in many donors. More than 150 TCR beta chains were listed as cytomegalovirus-associated. In terms of immune exposure information, only CMV serostatus was available.

The sequence came from a woman between 40 and 50 years old in good health and CMV-seronegative. Source material: PBMCs. The chain uses TRBV29-1 and TRBJ2-7; weak D call: TRBD1 (5 bases). The CDR3 DNA follows: TGCAGCGTTGCAGGGATTTACGAGCAGTACTTC. The encoded protein is CSVAGIYEQYF.